The 14 T cell receptor beta chains listed next were all sequenced from one sample in a study of T cell responses to AZD1222 COVID-19 vaccine. Assay used: immunoSEQ multiplex PCR; TCRdb lists only in-frame clones, some missing. The repertoire holds fewer than 130,000 clones, with less than 95% as singletons. The sample here was peripheral blood, taken 28 days after the second AZD1222 dose. These receptors all stem from an adult who received the AZD1222 COVID-19 vaccine.

V is TRBV21-1 and J is TRBJ1-1; the listed D gene, TRBD1, was not tested against the DNA. TRBV21-1 corresponds to a pseudogene. This CDR3 comprises 16 residues. The chain's CDR3 is CASSKEGQGGNTEAFF. The CDR3 region has the DNA TGTGCCAGCAGCAAAGAGGGGCAGGGGGGGAACACTGAAGCTTTCTTT.

This chain links TRBV7-9 with TRBJ2-2, with D perhaps TRBD1 (6 bases). Germline V gives CDR1 SEHNR, CDR2 FQNEAQ (reference sequence). This CDR3 contains 14 residues. V shed 5 bases and J shed 1 base, with 8 bases lying between them. CDR3 residues: CASSPTGNTGELFF. The DNA of the CDR3 is TGTGCCAGCAGCCCGACAGGGAACACCGGGGAGCTGTTTTTT.

The chain links TRBV10-3 to TRBJ2-7; D possibly corresponds to TRBD2 (7 bases). This CDR3 comprises 14 residues. Trimming took 4 bases from V and 5 from J, leaving 15 bases between them. Germline values: CDR1 ENHRY, CDR2 SYGVKD. The CDR3 is CAISGRGARDEQYF. The CDR3, as DNA: TGTGCCATCAGTGGACGGGGGGCCAGGGACGAGCAGTACTTC.

The chain has TRBV4-1 and TRBJ1-1, with D unclear. CDR1 MGHRA and CDR2 YSYEKL come from the germline V gene. The CDR3 is made up of 15 amino acids. The ends were cut back, 0 bases at V and 7 bases at J, with 15 bases in the middle. CDR3 amino acids: CASSQDWTGWSEAFF. CDR3 DNA sequence: TGCGCCAGCAGCCAAGACTGGACGGGTTGGAGTGAAGCTTTCTTT.

This clone was recorded once. The J gene is TRBJ1-3, the V gene TRBV19; the D is unclear. The CDR3 loop spans 15 amino acids. Germline CDR1 reads LNHDA; CDR2 reads SQIVND (reference sequence). Trimming stripped 7 bases from V and 0 bases from J, with 13 bases between. CDR3: CASKVRSSSGNTIYF. CDR3 coding DNA: TGTGCCAGTAAGGTGCGGTCAAGCTCTGGAAACACCATATATTTT.

This clone appeared a few times. The V gene is TRBV19, the J gene TRBJ1-5; 7 nucleotides match TRBD1. This CDR3 region has 15 residues. Per the germline V gene, CDR1 is LNHDA and CDR2 is SQIVND (reference sequence). V lost 8 bases to trimming and J lost 0 bases; unmatched junction nucleotides: 7. CDR3 DNA: TGTGCCAGTGGGAGGGGGACAGCTAGCAATCAGCCCCAGCATTTT. Translating gives CASGRGTASNQPQHF. Filled out from reference TRBV19 and TRBJ1-5, the complete variable domain reads DGGITQSPKYLFRKEGQNVTLSCEQNLNHDAMYWYRQDPGQGLRLIYYSQIVNDFQKGDIAEGYSVSREKKESFPLTVTSAQKNPTAFYLCASGRGTASNQPQHFGDGTRLSIL.

The chain joins TRBV3-1 (or the pseudogene TRBV3-2) to TRBJ2-2; 9 bases map to TRBD2. With V trimmed by 4 bases and J by 6 bases, 12 bases remained unmatched. Germline CDR1 reads LGHDT; CDR2 reads YNNKEL (reference sequence). This CDR3 is 17 amino acids long. CDR3 sequence reads: CASSPPWAGGPAGELFF. CDR3 nucleotides: TGTGCCAGCAGCCCCCCTTGGGCGGGGGGGCCGGCCGGGGAGCTGTTTTTT.

This chain joins TRBV9 and TRBJ2-2; no reliable D call. The CDR3 extends over 11 amino acids. CDR1 is SGDLS, CDR2 YYNGEE, per germline. V dropped 1 base and J dropped 6 bases, with 1 base sitting between them. The DNA of the CDR3 is TGTGCCAGCAGCGTATCCGGGGAGCTGTTTTTT. Translated: CASSVSGELFF.

The chain combines TRBV18 with TRBJ2-3; 7 bases agree with TRBD1. The trim removed 3 bases at V and 4 bases at J, leaving 10 bases unmatched. Germline assignment: CDR1 KGHSH and CDR2 LQKENI. This CDR3 region has 16 residues. The CDR3 here is CASSPSEGAIADTQYF. DNA of the CDR3: TGTGCCAGCTCACCCAGTGAGGGGGCTATAGCAGATACGCAGTATTTT. The whole variable domain, filled in from reference TRBV18 and TRBJ2-3, reads NAGVMQNPRHLVRRRGQEARLRCSPMKGHSHVYWYRQLPEEGLKFMVYLQKENIIDESGMPKERFSAEFPKEGPSILRIQQVVRGDSAAYFCASSPSEGAIADTQYFGPGTRLTVL.

The chain has TRBV10-3 and TRBJ1-2; TRBD1 might be the D (5 bases). The CDR3 extends over 14 amino acids. Per germline, CDR1 ENHRY and CDR2 SYGVKD. Trimming pared 0 bases from V and 3 bases from J, leaving 8 bases between. This CDR3 reads CAISESTADYGYTF. The CDR3 DNA sequence: TGTGCCATCAGTGAGTCGACAGCGGACTATGGCTACACCTTC.

This rearrangement joins TRBV19 to TRBJ1-3; D might be TRBD1 (6 bases). The V end was cut by 8 bases, the J end by 4 bases, with 9 bases between. The CDR3 has 12 residues. Germline CDR1 LNHDA, CDR2 SQIVND (reference sequence). The CDR3 nucleotides read TGTGCCAGTGGACAGCTAGGAAACACCATATATTTT. Its translation: CASGQLGNTIYF. The whole variable domain, filled in from reference TRBV19 and TRBJ1-3, reads DGGITQSPKYLFRKEGQNVTLSCEQNLNHDAMYWYRQDPGQGLRLIYYSQIVNDFQKGDIAEGYSVSREKKESFPLTVTSAQKNPTAFYLCASGQLGNTIYFGEGSWLTVV.

This clone was detected once. The rearrangement uses TRBV6-4 and TRBJ2-1; TRBD2 aligns across 9 bases. This CDR3 is 15 amino acids long. V gave up 0 bases and J gave up 4 bases; unmatched junction bases: 1. Germline V gene sequence: CDR1 MRHNA, CDR2 SNTAGT. CDR3 protein: CASSDSLAGYNEQFF. The DNA of the CDR3 is TGTGCCAGCAGTGACTCCCTAGCGGGATACAATGAGCAGTTCTTC.

The V gene is TRBV6-5, the J gene TRBJ2-5; TRBD2 agrees at 10 bases. The CDR3 has 15 residues. CDR1 MNHEY and CDR2 SVGAGI come from the germline V gene. V lost 7 bases and J lost 1; bases outside the gene matches: 6. The DNA of the CDR3 is TGTGCCAGCATTAAACTAGCGGGGTTCCAAGAGACCCAGTACTTC. Residues: CASIKLAGFQETQYF.

The chain employs TRBV15 and TRBJ1-2; the D gene is possibly TRBD1 (5 bases). The CDR3 totals 14 residues. Trimming took off 4 bases at V and 6 bases at J, with 15 bases between the two ends. Germline-derived CDR1 and CDR2 are LNHNV and YYDKDF (reference sequence). The CDR3 bases are TGTGCCACCAGCACCTGGGGCCGCGGGGATGGCTACACCTTC. It yields the protein CATSTWGRGDGYTF.